The 22 T cell receptor beta chains below all came from one sample that was sequenced in a study of blood T cell repertoires in COVID-19. Using immunoSEQ multiplex PCR, the repertoire was profiled, and TCRdb retains in-frame clones only, with some absent. The table has under 150,000 clones, 70% to 90% seen once. The sample consisted of peripheral blood. The receptors were sampled from a woman between 50 and 59 years old with acute or convalescent COVID-19.

The V call is TRBV5-5, the J call TRBJ1-5, with D unresolved. Per the germline V gene, CDR1 is SGHKS and CDR2 is YYEKEE (reference sequence). The CDR3 loop spans 14 amino acids. Trimming removed 2 bases from V and 7 bases from J, with 13 bases in between. CDR3 nucleotide sequence: TGTGCCAGCAGCTTCTCGGGGTACGGCCAGCCCCAGCATTTT. Its protein is CASSFSGYGQPQHF.

The DNA for the CDR3 is TGTGCCAGCAGCCCGCGACAGGGCATGACCGGGGAGCTGTTTTTT. This codes for CASSPRQGMTGELFF. The chain links TRBV7-6 to TRBJ2-2; 7 bases map to TRBD1. Losses at the gene ends were 5 bases for V and 5 bases for J; bases not matched to a gene: 8. Germline loops: CDR1 SGHVS, CDR2 FNYEAQ. The CDR3 runs 15 residues.

The chain uses TRBV7-9 and TRBJ2-7; D is perhaps TRBD2 (6 bases). This CDR3 region has 14 residues. Trimming cost V 5 bases and J 7 bases, with 18 bases left between them. Germline V gives CDR1 SEHNR, CDR2 FQNEAQ (reference sequence). In DNA form, the CDR3 reads TGTGCCAGCAGCCGGGTGGAGGGCGGTCGGGAGCAGTACTTC. The encoded protein is CASSRVEGGREQYF.

The J gene is TRBJ1-2, the V gene TRBV21-1; the table's D call TRBD1 went unverified against the DNA. TRBV21-1 is deemed a pseudogene. CDR3 length: 14 residues. The CDR3 DNA reads as TGTGCCAGCAGCAGGAAATCGACAGGCTATGGCTACACCTTC. Protein: CASSRKSTGYGYTF.

The CDR3 nucleotides are TGTGCCAGCGCCAGTAACTATGGCTACACCTTC. Translation: CASASNYGYTF. The rearrangement uses TRBV12-3 or TRBV12-4 and TRBJ1-2; D unclear. The length of the CDR3 is 11 residues. V dropped 8 bases and J dropped 1 base, with 5 bases sitting between them.

V and J are TRBV29-1 and TRBJ2-6, with D possibly TRBD2 on 5 matching bases. Germline V gives CDR1 SQVTM, CDR2 ANQGSEA. Trimming cost V 0 bases and J 2 bases, with 20 bases left between them. The CDR3 contains 19 residues. CDR3 residues: CSVEDLGLARYAGANVLTF. CDR3 coding DNA: TGCAGCGTTGAAGATCTTGGGCTAGCAAGGTACGCTGGGGCCAACGTCCTGACTTTC.

The V gene is TRBV11-1, the J gene TRBJ2-3; D is possibly TRBD2 (6 bases). Looked up from germline, CDR1 is SGHAT and CDR2 is FQDESV (reference sequence). This CDR3 comprises 16 residues. V lost 5 bases, J lost 2 bases, and 17 bases lay in between. CDR3: CASSPSITGVTDTQYF. The CDR3 DNA reads TGTGCCAGCAGCCCGAGTATTACGGGGGTCACAGATACGCAGTATTTT.

V is TRBV18 and J is TRBJ2-1; 7 positions match TRBD1. The CDR3 sequence is 15 residues long. Germline V lookup: CDR1 KGHSH, CDR2 LQKENI. The J segment lost 4 bases and the V segment lost 2 bases, leaving 5 bases of the junction unmatched. The CDR3 nucleotides read TGTGCCAGCTCACCAGGGCCAGGGGGATACAATGAGCAGTTCTTC. Encoded protein: CASSPGPGGYNEQFF.

The rearrangement joins TRBV6-5 to TRBJ1-1; D not certain. V was pared by 7 bases and J by 6 bases, with 9 bases between. The CDR3 contains 11 residues. The germline V gene has CDR1 MNHEY and CDR2 SVGAGI. CDR3 residues: CASNGNAEAFF. The DNA of the CDR3 is TGTGCCAGCAACGGTAACGCTGAAGCTTTCTTT.

Concerning this clone: In the same sample, other DNA sequences code for this CDR3. This sequence joins TRBV7-2 and TRBJ1-2, with D perhaps matching TRBD1 (6 bases). This CDR3 is 13 amino acids long. The germline V and J ends were trimmed by 2 bases and 4 bases, with 8 bases remaining between them. Germline V gives CDR1 SGHTA, CDR2 FQGNSA. CDR3 sequence: CASSLQGTYGYTF. The CDR3 DNA is TGTGCCAGCAGCTTACAGGGGACCTATGGCTACACCTTC.

The genes are TRBV7-3 and TRBJ2-3; D is perhaps TRBD2 (6 bases). The CDR3 totals 14 residues. The V gene lost 2 bases and the J gene lost 4 bases, with 10 bases spanning the gap. CDR1 is SGHTA and CDR2 is FQGTGA in the germline V gene. The CDR3 loop reads CASSLGGGPDTQYF. The CDR3 DNA reads as TGTGCCAGCAGCTTAGGGGGAGGTCCAGATACGCAGTATTTT.

The CDR3 loop reads CASAELAGKYNEQFF. In DNA, the CDR3 is TGCGCCAGCGCGGAACTAGCGGGGAAGTACAATGAGCAGTTCTTC. J is TRBJ2-1 and V is TRBV5-1; 10 bases are a match to TRBD2. V was pared by 7 bases and J by 4 bases, with 8 bases of the junction left unmatched. Looked up from germline, CDR1 is SGHRS and CDR2 is YFSETQ. The CDR3 runs 15 residues.

Many counts were recorded for this clone. The chain uses TRBV2 and TRBJ1-3; tentatively, D is TRBD1 (5 bases). The CDR3 is 15 residues long. Germline V gene lookup returns CDR1 SNHLY and CDR2 FYNNEI. In DNA form, the CDR3 reads TGTGCGTCAGGGATCCTTCTGAACTCTGGAAACACCATATATTTT. This encodes CASGILLNSGNTIYF.

The V and J genes are TRBV6-6 and TRBJ2-5, with 10 nucleotides matching TRBD2. With 10 bases clipped from V and 5 bases from J, the junction kept 4 bases outside the gene matches. This CDR3 is built from 12 residues. Germline CDR1 reads MNHNY; CDR2 reads SVGAGI (reference sequence). The CDR3 nucleotides are TGTGCCACAGGGACTAGCGATGAGACCCAGTACTTC. Translated, it gives CATGTSDETQYF.

Notes on this clone: A much larger clone lies a single base off, so this may be a read error. The V gene is TRBV7-9, the J gene TRBJ1-2; 8 nucleotides align to TRBD1. In germline, CDR1 is SEHNR, CDR2 FQNEAQ (reference sequence). This CDR3 is 13 amino acids long. After removal of 11 bases from V and 6 bases from J, the junction contained 11 bases not matched to a gene. The CDR3 nucleotides are TGTGCCGGGGCTGCAGGGGGCGAGAATGGCTACACCTTC. Translated, it gives CAGAAGGENGYTF.

The chain recombines TRBV28 with TRBJ1-1; the match to TRBD1 covers 7 bases. V lost 10 bases to trimming and J lost 3 bases; unmatched junction nucleotides: 2. This CDR3 has 11 amino acids. Germline loops: CDR1 MDHEN, CDR2 SYDVKM. The CDR3 loop reads CATQGDTEAFF. CDR3 in DNA: TGTGCCACCCAGGGGGACACTGAAGCTTTCTTT. Drawing the rest from reference TRBV28 and TRBJ1-1, the complete variable domain is DVKVTQSSRYLVKRTGEKVFLECVQDMDHENMFWYRQDPGLGLRLIYFSYDVKMKEKGDIPEGYSVSREKKERFSLILESASTNQTSMYLCATQGDTEAFFGQGTRLTVV.

This chain links TRBV4-3 with TRBJ1-1, with a weak D call TRBD1 (5 bases). Deletions cut 1 base from V and 2 bases from J, with 8 bases between. Germline loops: CDR1 LGHNA, CDR2 YSLEER. The CDR3 runs 14 residues. As DNA, the CDR3 is TGCGCCAGCAGCCAAGGAAGGGGAAACACTGAAGCTTTCTTT. Its protein product is CASSQGRGNTEAFF.

The chain links TRBV27 to TRBJ1-6; D is possibly TRBD1 (5 bases). V lost 4 bases to trimming and J lost 10 bases, with 17 bases between them. CDR1 MNHEY and CDR2 SMNVEV come from the germline V gene (reference sequence). CDR3 length equals 15 residues. Written as DNA, the CDR3 is TGTGCCAGCAGTTACGCCGGGACTCTGGGCTCACCCCTCCACTTT. Its protein is CASSYAGTLGSPLHF.

The CDR3 sequence is CANPTQGYEGNQPQHF. CDR3 bases: TGTGCCAACCCGACCCAGGGGTATGAGGGCAATCAGCCCCAGCATTTT. V gene TRBV6-4 combines with J gene TRBJ1-5, with D perhaps matching TRBD1 (6 bases). Trimming removed 10 bases at V and 2 bases at J, with 21 bases between. CDR1 MRHNA and CDR2 SNTAGT come from the germline V gene. This CDR3 contains 16 residues.

Comments on this clone: Distinct nucleotide sequences in the sample also encode this CDR3. The CDR3 protein is CASSLLAGAYTGELFF. The CDR3 coding sequence is TGTGCCAGCAGCTTGCTAGCGGGGGCTTACACCGGGGAGCTGTTTTTT. The chain carries TRBV5-5 and TRBJ2-2; 10 nucleotides line up with TRBD2. The germline V gene has CDR1 SGHKS and CDR2 YYEKEE (reference sequence). The CDR3 runs 16 residues. Trimming removed 1 base from V and 3 bases from J; junction bases left unmatched: 3.

The gene calls are TRBV6-4 and TRBJ1-1; D remains unclear. The germline V gene encodes CDR1 MRHNA and CDR2 SNTAGT. The CDR3 consists of 12 residues. V was shortened by 11 bases and J by 1 base, with 11 bases between the two germline ends. The CDR3 protein is CAPRVTNTEAFF. In nucleotides, the CDR3 is TGTGCCCCTCGCGTTACGAACACTGAAGCTTTCTTT.

This clone was counted only a few times. The chain links TRBV6-5 to TRBJ2-1; the match to TRBD2 covers 7 bases. There are 15 residues in the CDR3. V trimming: 7 bases; J trimming: 4 bases; junction bases outside the gene matches: 10. Germline CDR1 reads MNHEY; CDR2 reads SVGAGI. CDR3 sequence: CASTPRSGYYNEQFF. The CDR3 DNA sequence: TGTGCCAGCACCCCCCGTAGCGGGTATTACAATGAGCAGTTCTTC.